This T cell receptor beta chain comes out of a study of cytotoxic CD8 clonotypes in ibrutinib-treated CLL. The repertoire was sequenced with immunoSEQ multiplex PCR; TCRdb's copy has only in-frame clones and lacks some. Among 200,000 or so clones listed, 79% were seen once. Trimming cost V 6 bases and J 3 bases, with 18 bases left between them. The CDR3 is 15 amino acids. Looked up from germline, CDR1 is SGHNT and CDR2 is YYREEE (reference sequence). Sequenced here: PBMCs, sampled after 12 months of ibrutinib treatment. The chain recombines TRBV5-4 with TRBJ1-2; D not resolved. The TCR was taken from a human donor with chronic lymphocytic leukemia. CDR3 sequence reads: CASTRGSRWYYGYTF. CDR3 nucleotides: TGTGCCAGCACCCGCGGGTCCAGGTGGTACTATGGCTACACCTTC.